This TCR beta chain is from a study of shared clonotypes between healthy human individuals (dated by TCRdb to the early 2020s). For context, the study as a whole: A few men and a couple of women, aged 18 to 49 years, made up the cohort. To increase sequencing depth and limit assay-specific biases, TCR repertoire library preparation and sequencing were carried out by different laboratories using diverse techniques. Between about 0.94 and 8.9 billion PBMCs per donor were obtained by leukapheresis. For each donor, three plates each were used for CD4 naive and CD4 memory, two plates were used for CD8 naive, and one plate was used for CD8 memory. To estimate repertoire size and how much clonotypes are shared between individuals, the study performed deep sequencing of blood TCR repertoires from roughly five healthy adults. General findings and caveats noted by the study authors: The small number of donors limited the genetic and exposure-history diversity represented. Larger estimated clonotype richness was generally found for naive subsets than for memory subsets. Sampling was restricted to blood, and TCR repertoires in tissue are likely to differ from TCR repertoires in blood. Pairwise subsampling indicated that sequencing depth was expected to affect the degree of clonotype sharing among donors. Clonotypes shared by all four sorted-subset donors showed higher generation probabilities than non-shared clonotypes. When a few donors were compared, the shared fraction of clonotypes was approximately 5% for naive CD4, more than 3% for naive CD8, 2.3% for memory CD4, and 0.35% to 0.4% for memory CD8. Rarefaction of sorted-subset datasets indicated incomplete sequencing despite the large sequencing depth.

This clone was seen only once. Its antigen is not yet known. No base-level quality is on record; no much larger clone is a single base apart. From the cysteine up to the phenylalanine, the CDR3 has a length of 15 residues. Just the 45-base CDR3 DNA is kept, in frame starting at base 1. The germline V gene encodes CDR1 SGHNT and CDR2 YYREEE (reference sequence). At the junction V is shortened by 2 bases and J by 5 bases; bases outside the gene matches: 9. Using the deep immunoSEQ assay, TCR CDR3 regions were amplified from genomic DNA by multiplex PCR. For each cell subset, the extracted genomic DNA was distributed evenly across all wells of several immunoSEQ 96-well plates, and each plate served as one replicate. For sorted subsets, each replicate PCR was loaded with about 0.2 ug genomic DNA, equivalent to roughly 30,000 T cell genomes. Purified libraries were quantified with a Qubit 3.0 fluorometer, sized on a Bioanalyzer 2100, and re-quantified with the KAPA Library Quantification kit. Each immunoSEQ 96-well plate was sequenced on its own single-read 150-cycle Illumina NextSeq 550 flow cell. The original methods were these. Because only junctional sequences without quality scores were contained in the immunoSEQ output, filtering matching that applied to full-length reads could not be performed. To assign V/J genes and CDR3, sequences were annotated against IMGT germline references using PyIR, a Python wrapper for IgBLAST v1.9. Any read was removed if the V/J assignment was weak (E-value above 1e-6), the CDR3 was missing, or the read contained stop codons, out-of-frame junctions, or ambiguous translated residues. A V3J clonotype was defined by an identical inferred V gene, J gene, and CDR3 amino acid sequence. Percentage overlap between repertoires was calculated by dividing the number of shared unique clonotypes by the size of the smaller repertoire. Richness of each repertoire was evaluated using RTK rarefaction, the Chao1 estimator, and Recon v2.1 estimates of unobserved clonotypes. OLGA was used to compute generation probabilities for all TCRbeta clonotypes that the gDNA method yielded from a few donors. TCRdb took over this immuneACCESS table, retaining in-frame rearrangements with V and J assigned. Such tables are incomplete; in checked studies, under half of the missing clones stem from an unresolved V gene, and the remainder is unexplained. That table gives V, J and clone size, and the DNA gave D and trimming. The sample table records roughly 2.5 million clones; 90% to 95% of these occur just once. 0.14% of the sample comes from the top ten.

The donors were healthy, HIV-negative adults who had no recently reported acute infections or vaccinations. Every donor was a Caucasian adult residing in Nashville, Tennessee, USA. Magnetic negative selection was used to enrich CD4+ T cells, after which naive cells were positively selected on CD45RA and the negative fraction became the memory subset. Blood was collected by leukapheresis, and PBMCs were isolated by Ficoll-Histopaque density gradient centrifugation and then cryopreserved in liquid nitrogen vapor phase. Analytical flow cytometry was used to check the purity and quantity of every magnetically sorted T cell population. Genomic DNA was isolated from each sorted fraction and quantified by UV absorbance on a Nanodrop 2000c.

The V and J genes are TRBV5-4 and TRBJ1-2; 7 bases in the middle match TRBD1. Sequenced material: naive CD4+ T cells sorted from blood. Taken with the paper, the label for cell subset or site translates to: CD45RA+ positively selected. This sequence was found in a man aged 18-30 years in good health. The CDR3 reads CASSLGGQFGYGYTF. The nucleotide sequence reads TGTGCCAGCAGCTTAGGGGGACAGTTCGGGTATGGCTACACCTTC.